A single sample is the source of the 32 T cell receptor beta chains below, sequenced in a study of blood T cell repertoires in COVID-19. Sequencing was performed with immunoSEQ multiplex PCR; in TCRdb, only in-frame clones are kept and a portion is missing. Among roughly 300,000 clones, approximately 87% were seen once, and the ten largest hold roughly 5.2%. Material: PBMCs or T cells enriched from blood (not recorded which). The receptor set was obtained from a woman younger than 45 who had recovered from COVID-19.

The CDR3 sequence: CASSSPGGNTDTQYF. The DNA of the CDR3 is TGTGCCAGCAGTTCCCCAGGGGGCAACACAGATACGCAGTATTTT. The gene calls are TRBV6-6 and TRBJ2-3; TRBD1 agrees at 8 bases. CDR1 is MNHNY, CDR2 SVGAGI, per germline (reference sequence). V lost 4 bases, J lost 2 bases, and 5 bases stayed unmatched. This CDR3 comprises 15 residues.

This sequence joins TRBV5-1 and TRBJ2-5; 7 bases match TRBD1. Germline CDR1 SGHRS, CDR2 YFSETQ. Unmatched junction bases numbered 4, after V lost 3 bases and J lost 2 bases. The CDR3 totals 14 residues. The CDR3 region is CASSYRDSQETQYF. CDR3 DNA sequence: TGCGCCAGCAGCTACCGGGACAGTCAAGAGACCCAGTACTTC.

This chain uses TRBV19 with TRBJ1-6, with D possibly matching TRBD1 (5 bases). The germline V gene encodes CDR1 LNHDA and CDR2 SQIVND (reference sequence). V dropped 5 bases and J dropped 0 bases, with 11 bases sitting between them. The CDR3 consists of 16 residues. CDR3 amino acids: CASSPRTSSYNSPLHF. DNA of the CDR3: TGTGCCAGTAGTCCAAGGACAAGCTCCTATAATTCACCCCTCCACTTT. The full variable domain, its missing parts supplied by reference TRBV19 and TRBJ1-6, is DGGITQSPKYLFRKEGQNVTLSCEQNLNHDAMYWYRQDPGQGLRLIYYSQIVNDFQKGDIAEGYSVSREKKESFPLTVTSAQKNPTAFYLCASSPRTSSYNSPLHFGNGTRLTVT.

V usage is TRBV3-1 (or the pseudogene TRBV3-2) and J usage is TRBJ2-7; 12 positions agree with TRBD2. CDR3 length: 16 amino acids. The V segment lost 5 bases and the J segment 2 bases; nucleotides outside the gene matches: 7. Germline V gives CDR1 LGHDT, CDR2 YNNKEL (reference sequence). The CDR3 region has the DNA TGTGCCAGCAGCGCCCAACTAGCGGGGGGCCCCTACGAGCAGTACTTC. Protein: CASSAQLAGGPYEQYF.

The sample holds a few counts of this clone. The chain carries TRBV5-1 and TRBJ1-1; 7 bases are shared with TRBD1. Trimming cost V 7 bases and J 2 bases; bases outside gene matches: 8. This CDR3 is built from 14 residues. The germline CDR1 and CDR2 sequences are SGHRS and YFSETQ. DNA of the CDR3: TGCGCCAGCCAACAAGGACAGGCTAACACTGAAGCTTTCTTT. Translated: CASQQGQANTEAFF.

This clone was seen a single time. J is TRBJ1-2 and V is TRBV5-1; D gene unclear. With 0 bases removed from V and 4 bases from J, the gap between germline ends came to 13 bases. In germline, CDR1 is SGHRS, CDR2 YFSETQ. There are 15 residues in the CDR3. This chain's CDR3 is CASSLAPGVSYGYTF. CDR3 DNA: TGCGCCAGCAGCTTGGCCCCCGGGGTAAGCTATGGCTACACCTTC.

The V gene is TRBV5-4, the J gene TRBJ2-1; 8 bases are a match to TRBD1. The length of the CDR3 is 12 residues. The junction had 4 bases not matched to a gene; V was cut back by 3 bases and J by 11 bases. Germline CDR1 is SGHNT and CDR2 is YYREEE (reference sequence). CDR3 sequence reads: CASSSRTGKQFF. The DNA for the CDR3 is TGTGCCAGCAGCTCTAGGACAGGGAAGCAGTTCTTC.

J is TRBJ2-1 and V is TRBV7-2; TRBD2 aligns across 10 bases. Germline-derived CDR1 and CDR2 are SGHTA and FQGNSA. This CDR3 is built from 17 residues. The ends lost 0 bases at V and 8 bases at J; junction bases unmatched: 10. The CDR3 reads CASSLAPSGGAQDEQFF. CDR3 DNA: TGTGCCAGCAGCTTAGCGCCAAGCGGGGGGGCCCAGGATGAGCAGTTCTTC.

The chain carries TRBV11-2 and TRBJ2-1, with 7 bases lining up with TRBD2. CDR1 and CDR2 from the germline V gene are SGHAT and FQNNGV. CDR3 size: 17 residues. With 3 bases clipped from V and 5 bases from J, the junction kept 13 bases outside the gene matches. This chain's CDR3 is CASSLFGATAGNNEQFF. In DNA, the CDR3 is TGTGCCAGCAGCTTGTTCGGCGCTACAGCGGGGAACAATGAGCAGTTCTTC.

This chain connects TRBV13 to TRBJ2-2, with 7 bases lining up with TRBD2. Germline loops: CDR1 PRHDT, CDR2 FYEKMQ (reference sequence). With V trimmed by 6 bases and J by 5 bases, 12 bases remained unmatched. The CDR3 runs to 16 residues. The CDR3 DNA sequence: TGTGCCAGCAGTTCTAGCGGCGCATTCGGGACCGGGGAGCTGTTTTTT. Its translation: CASSSSGAFGTGELFF. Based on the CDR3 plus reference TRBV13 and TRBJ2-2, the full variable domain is AAGVIQSPRHLIKEKRETATLKCYPIPRHDTVYWYQQGPGQDPQFLISFYEKMQSDKGSIPDRFSAQQFSDYHSELNMSSLELGDSALYFCASSSSGAFGTGELFFGEGSRLTVL.

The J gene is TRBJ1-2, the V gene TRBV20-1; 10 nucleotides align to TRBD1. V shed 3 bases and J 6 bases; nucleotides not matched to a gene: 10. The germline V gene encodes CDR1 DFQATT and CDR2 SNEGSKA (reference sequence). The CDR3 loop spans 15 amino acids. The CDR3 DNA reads TGCAGTGCTAGTTCGTGGGACAGGGGAGTTGATGGCTACACCTTC. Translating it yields CSASSWDRGVDGYTF.

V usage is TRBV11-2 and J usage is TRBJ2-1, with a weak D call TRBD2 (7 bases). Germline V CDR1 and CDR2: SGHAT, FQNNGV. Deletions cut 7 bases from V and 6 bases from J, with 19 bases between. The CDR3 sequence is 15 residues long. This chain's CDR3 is CASTPRGGPGNEQFF. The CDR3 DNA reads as TGTGCCAGCACCCCCCGCGGGGGCCCAGGCAATGAGCAGTTCTTC.

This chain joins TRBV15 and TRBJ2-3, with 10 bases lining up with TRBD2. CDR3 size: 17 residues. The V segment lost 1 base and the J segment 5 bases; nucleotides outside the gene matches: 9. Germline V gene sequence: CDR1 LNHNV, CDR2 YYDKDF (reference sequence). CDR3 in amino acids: CATSRAQRGGSGDTQYF. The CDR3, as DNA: TGTGCCACCAGCAGAGCACAGCGGGGGGGCAGTGGAGATACGCAGTATTTT.

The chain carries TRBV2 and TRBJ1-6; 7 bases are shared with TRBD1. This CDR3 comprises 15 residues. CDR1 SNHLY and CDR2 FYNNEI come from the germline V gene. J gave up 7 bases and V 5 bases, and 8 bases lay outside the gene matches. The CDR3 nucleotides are TGTGCCAGCAGTAGACAGGGTCAGGCAAATTCACCCCTCCACTTT. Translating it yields CASSRQGQANSPLHF. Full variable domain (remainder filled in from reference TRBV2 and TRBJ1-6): EPEVTQTPSHQVTQMGQEVILRCVPISNHLYFYWYRQILGQKVEFLVSFYNNEISEKSEIFDDQFSVERPDGSNFTLKIRSTKLEDSAMYFCASSRQGQANSPLHFGNGTRLTVT.

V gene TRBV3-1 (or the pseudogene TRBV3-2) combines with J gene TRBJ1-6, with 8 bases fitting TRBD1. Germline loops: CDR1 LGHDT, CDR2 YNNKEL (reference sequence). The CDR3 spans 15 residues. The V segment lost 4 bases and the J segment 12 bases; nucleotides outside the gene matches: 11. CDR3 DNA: TGTGCCAGCAGCCGCCAACAGGGGGGGACGGGACCCCTCCACTTT. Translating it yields CASSRQQGGTGPLHF.

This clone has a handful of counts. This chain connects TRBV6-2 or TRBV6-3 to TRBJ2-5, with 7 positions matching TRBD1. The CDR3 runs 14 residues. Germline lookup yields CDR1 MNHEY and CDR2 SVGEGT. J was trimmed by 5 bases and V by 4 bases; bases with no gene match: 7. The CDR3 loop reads CASSLGRGMETQYF. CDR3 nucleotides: TGTGCCAGCAGTTTGGGCAGGGGGATGGAGACCCAGTACTTC.

The CDR3 nucleotides are TGTGCCAGCAGTTCGACGGGGGGGGCCTACGAGCAGTACTTC. It translates to CASSSTGGAYEQYF. The V and J genes are TRBV28 and TRBJ2-7; 8 nucleotides match TRBD2. Trimming at V came to 4 bases and at J to 2 bases, leaving 4 bases not matched to a gene. The CDR3 is 14 amino acids. Germline values: CDR1 MDHEN, CDR2 SYDVKM. Filled out from reference TRBV28 and TRBJ2-7, the complete variable domain reads DVKVTQSSRYLVKRTGEKVFLECVQDMDHENMFWYRQDPGLGLRLIYFSYDVKMKEKGDIPEGYSVSREKKERFSLILESASTNQTSMYLCASSSTGGAYEQYFGPGTRLTVT.

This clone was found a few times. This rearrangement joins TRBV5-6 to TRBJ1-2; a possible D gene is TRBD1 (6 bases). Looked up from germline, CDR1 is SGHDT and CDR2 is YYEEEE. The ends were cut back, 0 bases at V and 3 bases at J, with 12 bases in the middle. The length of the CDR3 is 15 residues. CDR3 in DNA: TGTGCCAGCAGCTTGGCCCCAGGGGCAGACTATGGCTACACCTTC. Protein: CASSLAPGADYGYTF.

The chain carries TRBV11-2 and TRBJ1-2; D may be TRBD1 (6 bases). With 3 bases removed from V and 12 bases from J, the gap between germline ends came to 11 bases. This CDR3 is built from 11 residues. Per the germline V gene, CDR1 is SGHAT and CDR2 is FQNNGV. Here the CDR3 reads CASSFRDTNTF. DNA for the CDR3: TGTGCCAGCAGCTTCCGGGACACCAACACCTTC.

The CDR3 loop is CASSTGLGNTIYF. The CDR3 DNA reads as TGTGCCAGCAGTACAGGGTTGGGAAACACCATATATTTT. The chain carries TRBV6-6 and TRBJ1-3, with a weak D call TRBD1 (6 bases). Germline V lookup: CDR1 MNHNY, CDR2 SVGAGI (reference sequence). CDR3 size: 13 residues. Trimming pared 5 bases from V and 4 bases from J, leaving 9 bases between.

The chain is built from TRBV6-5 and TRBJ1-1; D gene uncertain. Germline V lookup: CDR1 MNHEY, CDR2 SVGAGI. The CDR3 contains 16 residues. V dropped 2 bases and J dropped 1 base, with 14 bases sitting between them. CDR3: CASSYQEEGGNTEAFF. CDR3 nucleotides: TGTGCCAGCAGTTACCAGGAAGAGGGAGGGAACACTGAAGCTTTCTTT.

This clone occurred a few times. The CDR3 loop is CASSRTFGASAYEQYF. DNA of the CDR3: TGTGCCAGCAGCCGTACCTTTGGGGCCAGTGCCTACGAGCAGTACTTC. J is TRBJ2-7 and V is TRBV7-6, with D tentatively TRBD1 (5 bases). Germline CDR1 is SGHVS and CDR2 is FNYEAQ. V lost 5 bases and J 2 bases, leaving 19 bases between the germline ends. The CDR3 is 16 residues long.

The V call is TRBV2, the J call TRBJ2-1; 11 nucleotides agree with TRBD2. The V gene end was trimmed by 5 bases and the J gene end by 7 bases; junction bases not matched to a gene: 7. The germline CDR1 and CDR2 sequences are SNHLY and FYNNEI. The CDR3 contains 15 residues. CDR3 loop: CASSNSGGAANEQFF. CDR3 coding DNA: TGTGCCAGCAGTAATAGCGGGGGGGCTGCTAATGAGCAGTTCTTC.

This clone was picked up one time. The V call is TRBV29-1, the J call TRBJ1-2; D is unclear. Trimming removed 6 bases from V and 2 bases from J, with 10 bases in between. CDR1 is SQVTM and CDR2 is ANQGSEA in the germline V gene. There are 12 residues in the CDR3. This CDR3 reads CSVVERNYGYTF. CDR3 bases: TGCAGCGTGGTGGAGCGAAACTATGGCTACACCTTC.

The CDR3 bases are TGTGCCAGCAGTTACGGGGCCGGAGGGAGGGATACGCAGTATTTT. It encodes CASSYGAGGRDTQYF. The J gene is TRBJ2-3, the V gene TRBV6-6; perhaps TRBD2 as D (6 bases). V dropped 2 bases and J dropped 6 bases, with 15 bases sitting between them. The CDR3 is made up of 15 amino acids. Germline CDR1 reads MNHNY; CDR2 reads SVGAGI (reference sequence).

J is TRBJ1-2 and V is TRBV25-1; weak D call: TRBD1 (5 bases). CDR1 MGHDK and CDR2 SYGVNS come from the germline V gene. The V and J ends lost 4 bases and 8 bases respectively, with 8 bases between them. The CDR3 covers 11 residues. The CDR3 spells CASSVGGGYTF. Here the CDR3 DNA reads TGTGCCAGCAGTGTGGGGGGAGGCTACACCTTC.

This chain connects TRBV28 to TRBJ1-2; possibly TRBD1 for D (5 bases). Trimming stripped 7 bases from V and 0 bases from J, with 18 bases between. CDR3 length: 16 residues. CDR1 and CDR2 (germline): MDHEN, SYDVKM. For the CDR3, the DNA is TGTGCCAGCATTCGACAGACGGCTCGAGCTAACTATGGCTACACCTTC. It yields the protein CASIRQTARANYGYTF.

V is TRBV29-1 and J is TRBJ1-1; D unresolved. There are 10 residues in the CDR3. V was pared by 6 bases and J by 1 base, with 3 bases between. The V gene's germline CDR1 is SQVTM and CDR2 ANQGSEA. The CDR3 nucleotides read TGCAGCGTCCAGAACACTGAAGCTTTCTTT. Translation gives CSVQNTEAFF.

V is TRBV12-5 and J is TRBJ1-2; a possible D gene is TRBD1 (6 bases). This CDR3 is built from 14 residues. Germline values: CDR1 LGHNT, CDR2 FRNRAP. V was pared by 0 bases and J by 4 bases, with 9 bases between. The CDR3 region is CASGLVSGVYGYTF. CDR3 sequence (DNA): TGTGCTAGTGGTTTGGTCTCAGGGGTCTATGGCTACACCTTC.

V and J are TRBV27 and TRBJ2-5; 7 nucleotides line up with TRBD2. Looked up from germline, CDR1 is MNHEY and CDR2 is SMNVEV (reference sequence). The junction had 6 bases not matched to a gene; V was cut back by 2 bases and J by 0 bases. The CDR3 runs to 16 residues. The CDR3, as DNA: TGTGCCAGCAGTTTAGGGCTAGCGGCGAACCAAGAGACCCAGTACTTC. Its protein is CASSLGLAANQETQYF.

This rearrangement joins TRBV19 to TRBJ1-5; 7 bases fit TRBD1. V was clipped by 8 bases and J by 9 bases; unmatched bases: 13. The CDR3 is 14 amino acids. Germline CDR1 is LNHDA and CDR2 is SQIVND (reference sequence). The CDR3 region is CASSGQADQLPQHF. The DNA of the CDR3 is TGTGCCAGTTCCGGACAGGCCGATCAGTTGCCCCAGCATTTT.

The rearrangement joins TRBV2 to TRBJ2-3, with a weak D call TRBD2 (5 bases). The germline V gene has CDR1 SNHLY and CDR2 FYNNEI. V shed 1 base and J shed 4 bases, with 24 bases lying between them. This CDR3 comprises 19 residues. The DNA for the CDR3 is TGTGCCAGCAGTGAAGGATTCGGGTATGGAGCGGCTGCATCAGATACGCAGTATTTT. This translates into CASSEGFGYGAAASDTQYF. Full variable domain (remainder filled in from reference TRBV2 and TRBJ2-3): EPEVTQTPSHQVTQMGQEVILRCVPISNHLYFYWYRQILGQKVEFLVSFYNNEISEKSEIFDDQFSVERPDGSNFTLKIRSTKLEDSAMYFCASSEGFGYGAAASDTQYFGPGTRLTVL.